Following are 30 T cell receptor beta chains from one sample sequenced in a study of T cell clonotyping in hematopoietic cell transplantation. The method was immunoSEQ multiplex PCR; TCRdb's version includes in-frame clones alone and lacks a portion of them. The sample comprises tens of thousands of clones, nearly 97% of which are singletons, and roughly 0.9% rests with the top ten. The sequenced sample consisted of peripheral blood mononuclear cells. The source is a man aged 25-45 years in good health. Some clones in this sample may be carry-over from other donors' samples.

The V call is TRBV10-3, the J call TRBJ1-5; the D gene is possibly TRBD1 (5 bases). The CDR3 extends over 14 amino acids. Germline assignment: CDR1 ENHRY and CDR2 SYGVKD. The ends were cut back, 3 bases at V and 1 base at J, with 7 bases in the middle. CDR3 in DNA: TGTGCCATCAGTGAAGGGGTAAGCAATCAGCCCCAGCATTTT. Protein: CAISEGVSNQPQHF.

The V and J genes are TRBV30 and TRBJ2-7; no firm D call. The CDR3 contains 13 residues. Trimming left V 3 bases short and J 0 bases short, with 9 bases between. Germline V gene lookup returns CDR1 GTSNPN and CDR2 SVGIG (reference sequence). The CDR3 reads CAWRGAYSYEQYF. CDR3 DNA: TGTGCCTGGAGAGGAGCGTACTCCTACGAGCAGTACTTC.

The chain uses TRBV6-5 and TRBJ2-5; D uncertain. Germline V gene data show CDR1 as MNHEY and CDR2 as SVGAGI. V was shortened by 1 base and J by 1 base, with 7 bases between the two germline ends. The CDR3 is 14 amino acids. The CDR3 nucleotides are TGTGCCAGCAGTTACTTGGGGTCCCAAGAGACCCAGTACTTC. Translating gives CASSYLGSQETQYF.

This chain's CDR3 is CASSPPLQAEAFF. The CDR3 DNA reads TGTGCCAGCAGCCCACCTCTCCAGGCTGAAGCTTTCTTT. The V gene is TRBV11-3, the J gene TRBJ1-1; D gene ambiguous. V lost 5 bases to trimming and J lost 6 bases, with 13 bases between them. Germline lookup yields CDR1 SGHNT and CDR2 YENEEA. This CDR3 is built from 13 residues.

V gene TRBV30 combines with J gene TRBJ2-1, with D maybe TRBD2 (6 bases). The CDR3 has 12 residues. Germline V gene sequence: CDR1 GTSNPN, CDR2 SVGIG (reference sequence). CDR3 sequence: CAHRGGTAEQFF. CDR3 sequence (DNA): TGTGCTCACCGAGGAGGGACGGCTGAGCAGTTCTTC.

This chain uses TRBV11-2 with TRBJ2-1; D is unresolved. The CDR3 sequence is 13 residues long. V dropped 5 bases and J dropped 2 bases, with 7 bases sitting between them. The germline V gene has CDR1 SGHAT and CDR2 FQNNGV. Written as DNA, the CDR3 is TGTGCCAGCAGCCAGGACGCCTACAATGAGCAGTTCTTC. Translating gives CASSQDAYNEQFF.

The CDR3 spells CASSSRTEGSSRPQHF. DNA of the CDR3: TGTGCCAGCAGCTCTAGAACAGAGGGATCTTCTCGGCCCCAGCATTTT. The gene calls are TRBV5-6 and TRBJ1-5; D ambiguous. There are 16 residues in the CDR3. The V and J ends lost 3 bases and 9 bases respectively, with 22 bases between them. CDR1 and CDR2 (germline): SGHDT, YYEEEE.

The J gene is TRBJ2-5, the V gene TRBV13; TRBD2 aligns across 9 bases. V lost 7 bases, J lost 5 bases, and 17 bases stayed unmatched. Germline V gene sequence: CDR1 PRHDT, CDR2 FYEKMQ (reference sequence). The CDR3 is made up of 17 amino acids. The CDR3 reads CASTRSLASGAGETQYF. The CDR3 coding sequence is TGTGCCAGCACCCGATCCCTGGCTAGCGGGGCGGGGGAGACCCAGTACTTC.

The chain recombines TRBV14 with TRBJ1-2, with a tentative D call TRBD1 (6 bases). The CDR3 length is 13 residues. Germline lookup yields CDR1 SGHDN and CDR2 FVKESK. V was shortened by 2 bases and J by 10 bases, with 14 bases between the two germline ends. CDR3 bases: TGTGCCAGCAGCCAAAACTTCGCAGGGGCCTACACCTTC. It yields the protein CASSQNFAGAYTF. Full variable domain (remainder filled in from reference TRBV14 and TRBJ1-2): EAGVTQFPSHSVIEKGQTVTLRCDPISGHDNLYWYRRVMGKEIKFLLHFVKESKQDESGMPNNRFLAERTGGTYSTLKVQPAELEDSGVYFCASSQNFAGAYTFGSGTRLTVV.

The chain is built from TRBV6-1 and TRBJ1-1, with D uncertain. The germline V gene has CDR1 MNHNS and CDR2 SASEGT. The CDR3 loop spans 13 amino acids. The ends were cut back, 4 bases at V and 6 bases at J, with 12 bases in the middle. CDR3 bases: TGTGCCAGCAGTGCTGAGGGAGCGGCTGAAGCTTTCTTT. Translated, it gives CASSAEGAAEAFF.

This clone was observed a single time. The V gene is TRBV9, the J gene TRBJ1-1; tentative D call: TRBD1 (6 bases). Trimming took off 3 bases at V and 5 bases at J, with 14 bases between the two ends. The CDR3 has 14 amino acids. Germline assignment: CDR1 SGDLS and CDR2 YYNGEE. CDR3 nucleotides: TGTGCCAGCAGCGAGGGGGGGTTGGGGACTGAAGCTTTCTTT. Translated, it gives CASSEGGLGTEAFF.

This clone was seen a single time. The chain employs TRBV6-5 and TRBJ2-6; no clear D. V lost 9 bases and J lost 2, with 2 bases in between. The CDR3 has 11 residues. Germline V lookup: CDR1 MNHEY, CDR2 SVGAGI. This CDR3 is CASAGANVLTF. CDR3 DNA sequence: TGTGCCAGTGCTGGGGCCAACGTCCTGACTTTC.

The chain recombines TRBV7-3 with TRBJ2-3; D may be TRBD2 (6 bases). Germline V gene data show CDR1 as SGHTA and CDR2 as FQGTGA. V shed 4 bases and J shed 0 bases, with 8 bases lying between them. The CDR3 runs to 14 residues. The CDR3 protein is CASSYGTSTDTQYF. The CDR3 coding sequence is TGTGCCAGCAGCTACGGGACTAGCACAGATACGCAGTATTTT. Supplemented by reference TRBV7-3 and TRBJ2-3, the full variable domain reads GAGVSQTPSNKVTEKGKYVELRCDPISGHTALYWYRQSLGQGPEFLIYFQGTGAADDSGLPNDRFFAVRPEGSVSTLKIQRTERGDSAVYLCASSYGTSTDTQYFGPGTRLTVL.

The chain recombines TRBV7-3 with TRBJ2-3; possible D gene TRBD1, 6 bases. V shed 5 bases and J shed 4 bases, with 10 bases lying between them. Germline lookup yields CDR1 SGHTA and CDR2 FQGTGA. The CDR3 has 13 residues. The CDR3 loop reads CASSQKGADTQYF. DNA of the CDR3: TGTGCCAGCAGCCAGAAGGGGGCAGATACGCAGTATTTT.

This clone showed up just a few times. CDR3 DNA sequence: TGTGCCAGCAGCTTCCCTAGCGGGAGAGTTACGTCGGGCCCCAATGAGCAGTTCTTC. This codes for CASSFPSGRVTSGPNEQFF. The chain employs TRBV11-3 and TRBJ2-1, with TRBD2 matching 10 bases. The V gene end was trimmed by 3 bases and the J gene end by 6 bases; junction bases not matched to a gene: 17. The germline V gene encodes CDR1 SGHNT and CDR2 YENEEA. There are 19 residues in the CDR3.

CDR3 sequence (DNA): TGTGCCAGCAGCTTGGAGGGCCTCCGGAGCACTGAAGCTTTCTTT. Translated: CASSLEGLRSTEAFF. The chain is built from TRBV5-6 and TRBJ1-1; no clear D gene. V lost 0 bases and J lost 4, with 13 bases in between. This CDR3 comprises 15 residues. Germline assignment: CDR1 SGHDT and CDR2 YYEEEE.

V and J are TRBV19 and TRBJ2-3; a weak D match, TRBD1 (5 bases). With 3 bases removed from V and 4 bases from J, the gap between germline ends came to 17 bases. Germline assignment: CDR1 LNHDA and CDR2 SQIVND (reference sequence). The CDR3 runs 16 residues. For the CDR3, the DNA is TGTGCCAGTAGTATGGTTGGGGCCGGTATCGCAGATACGCAGTATTTT. Translating it yields CASSMVGAGIADTQYF.

The chain links TRBV2 to TRBJ2-7; 7 nucleotides match TRBD2. The CDR3 is made up of 12 amino acids. Germline CDR1 SNHLY, CDR2 FYNNEI. Unmatched junction bases numbered 6, after V lost 7 bases and J lost 6 bases. The CDR3 region is CASTVGGSEQYF. The CDR3 nucleotides read TGTGCCAGCACCGTGGGGGGGAGCGAGCAGTACTTC.

The chain links TRBV5-1 to TRBJ2-1, with TRBD2 identical over 8 bases. CDR3 length: 16 amino acids. CDR1 and CDR2 (germline): SGHRS, YFSETQ. V lost 1 base to trimming and J lost 8 bases; unmatched junction nucleotides: 11. The CDR3 bases are TGCGCCAGCAGCTTGTTTGCGGGGGGCGGACAAGATGAGCAGTTCTTC. It translates to CASSLFAGGGQDEQFF.

The rearrangement links TRBV11-2 to TRBJ1-6, with a weak D call TRBD1 (5 bases). From germline, CDR1 is SGHAT and CDR2 FQNNGV. Trimming stripped 1 base from V and 7 bases from J, with 14 bases between. This CDR3 has 16 amino acids. This chain's CDR3 is CASSLVDSQLNSPLHF. CDR3 DNA: TGTGCCAGCAGCTTAGTCGACAGTCAATTGAATTCACCCCTCCACTTT.

The chain couples TRBV2 to TRBJ2-3; D not certain. With 7 bases removed from V and 8 bases from J, the gap between germline ends came to 16 bases. The germline gives CDR1 SNHLY, CDR2 FYNNEI. CDR3 length: 13 amino acids. CDR3 amino acids: CASTDIRAGTQYF. In nucleotides, the CDR3 is TGTGCCAGCACAGATATTCGGGCTGGTACGCAGTATTTT.

This sequence joins TRBV7-9 and TRBJ1-1, with TRBD1 matching over 7 bases. CDR3 length: 13 residues. Unmatched junction bases numbered 4, after V lost 7 bases and J lost 2 bases. The V gene's germline CDR1 is SEHNR and CDR2 FQNEAQ (reference sequence). The CDR3 nucleotides read TGTGCCAGCACAGGACAGGCAAACACTGAAGCTTTCTTT. Translated: CASTGQANTEAFF.

The chain carries TRBV7-2 and TRBJ1-2; D gene ambiguous. The length of the CDR3 is 15 residues. Germline V gene sequence: CDR1 SGHTA, CDR2 FQGNSA. Trimming cost V 4 bases and J 7 bases, with 19 bases left between them. The DNA for the CDR3 is TGTGCCAGCAGCTCGGGGATGCCGCCGAACATTGGCTACACCTTC. This codes for CASSSGMPPNIGYTF.

The chain carries TRBV19 and TRBJ2-5; TRBD2 agrees at 12 bases. The CDR3 is 16 residues long. The germline V gene encodes CDR1 LNHDA and CDR2 SQIVND (reference sequence). The junction had 13 bases not matched to a gene; V was cut back by 7 bases and J by 7 bases. The DNA of the CDR3 is TGTGCCAGTACCGCAAGACTAGCGGGGGCGCCGGGGACCCAGTACTTC. The encoded protein is CASTARLAGAPGTQYF.

The V and J genes are TRBV4-1 and TRBJ2-5; D call uncertain. Germline V CDR1 and CDR2: MGHRA, YSYEKL. The CDR3 is 12 amino acids. The germline V and J ends were trimmed by 2 bases and 7 bases, with 8 bases remaining between them. The CDR3 sequence: CASSQLGMTQYF. The CDR3 coding sequence is TGCGCCAGCAGCCAATTGGGGATGACCCAGTACTTC.

The chain combines TRBV19 with TRBJ2-7, with D maybe TRBD2 (5 bases). The germline V gene has CDR1 LNHDA and CDR2 SQIVND (reference sequence). V gave up 4 bases and J gave up 4 bases, with 5 bases separating them. This CDR3 is built from 11 residues. The chain's CDR3 is CASSSGYEQYF. In nucleotides, the CDR3 is TGTGCCAGTAGTAGCGGGTACGAGCAGTACTTC.

The chain employs TRBV27 and TRBJ2-5, with D perhaps TRBD1 or TRBD2 (5 bases each). The CDR3 contains 14 residues. From germline, CDR1 is MNHEY and CDR2 SMNVEV (reference sequence). Trimming cost V 2 bases and J 4 bases, with 11 bases left between them. The CDR3 spells CASSLLVGGETQYF. CDR3 in DNA: TGTGCCAGCAGTTTACTAGTTGGGGGAGAGACCCAGTACTTC.

This sequence joins TRBV19 and TRBJ1-3; D is undetermined. With 3 bases removed from V and 3 bases from J, the gap between germline ends came to 12 bases. CDR3 length equals 15 residues. Germline values: CDR1 LNHDA, CDR2 SQIVND (reference sequence). DNA for the CDR3: TGTGCCAGTAGTATGTTGGCAGGCGTTGGAAACACCATATATTTT. Protein: CASSMLAGVGNTIYF.

V usage is TRBV27 and J usage is TRBJ2-5; weak D call: TRBD2 (5 bases). The CDR3 totals 15 residues. The germline V and J ends were trimmed by 6 bases and 2 bases, with 16 bases remaining between them. Germline CDR1 and CDR2: MNHEY and SMNVEV (reference sequence). CDR3 in DNA: TGTGCCAGCAGCCGGACTGGCCTGATTCAAGAGACCCAGTACTTC. It translates to CASSRTGLIQETQYF.

This chain joins TRBV7-2 and TRBJ2-7, with D maybe TRBD2 (6 bases). V shed 3 bases and J shed 0 bases, with 12 bases lying between them. CDR1 SGHTA and CDR2 FQGNSA come from the germline V gene. The CDR3 has 15 amino acids. The CDR3, as DNA: TGTGCCAGCAGCTTCTTCCGGGGGAGCTCCTACGAGCAGTACTTC. The encoded protein is CASSFFRGSSYEQYF.